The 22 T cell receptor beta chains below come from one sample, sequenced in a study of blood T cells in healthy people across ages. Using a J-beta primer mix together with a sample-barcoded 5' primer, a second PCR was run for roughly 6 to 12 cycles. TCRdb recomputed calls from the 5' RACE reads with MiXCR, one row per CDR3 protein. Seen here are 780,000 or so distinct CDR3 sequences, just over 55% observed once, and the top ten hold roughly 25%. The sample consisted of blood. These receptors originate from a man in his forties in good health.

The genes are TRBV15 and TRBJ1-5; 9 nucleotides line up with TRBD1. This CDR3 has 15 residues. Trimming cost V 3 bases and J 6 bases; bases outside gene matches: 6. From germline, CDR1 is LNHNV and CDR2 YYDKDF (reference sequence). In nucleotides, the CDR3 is TGTGCCACCAGCAGGGACAGGGGAGAGGCTCAGCCCCAGCATTTT. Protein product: CATSRDRGEAQPQHF.

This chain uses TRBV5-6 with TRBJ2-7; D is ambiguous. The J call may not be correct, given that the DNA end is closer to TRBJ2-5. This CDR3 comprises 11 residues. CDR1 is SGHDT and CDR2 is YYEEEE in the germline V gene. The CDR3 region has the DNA TGTGCCAGTTTGGTTGGAGAGACCCAGTACTTC. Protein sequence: CASLVGETQYF.

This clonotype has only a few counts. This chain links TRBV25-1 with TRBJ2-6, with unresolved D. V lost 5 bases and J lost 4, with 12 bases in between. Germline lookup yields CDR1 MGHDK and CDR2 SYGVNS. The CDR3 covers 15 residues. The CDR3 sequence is CASSFSLPGANVLTF. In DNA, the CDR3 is TGTGCCAGCAGTTTCTCCCTCCCGGGGGCCAACGTCCTGACTTTC.

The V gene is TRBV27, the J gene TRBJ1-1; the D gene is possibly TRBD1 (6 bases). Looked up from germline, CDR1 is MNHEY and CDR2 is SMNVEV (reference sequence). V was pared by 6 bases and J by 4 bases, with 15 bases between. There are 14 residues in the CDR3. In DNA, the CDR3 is TGTGCCAGCAGCAGACGGACAGTCAGCACTGAAGCTTTCTTT. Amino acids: CASSRRTVSTEAFF.

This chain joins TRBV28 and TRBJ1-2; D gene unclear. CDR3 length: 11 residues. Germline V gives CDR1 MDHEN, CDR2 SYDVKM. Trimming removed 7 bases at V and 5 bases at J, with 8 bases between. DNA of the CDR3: TGTGCCAGCAAGAGGGAATATGGCTACACCTTC. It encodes CASKREYGYTF.

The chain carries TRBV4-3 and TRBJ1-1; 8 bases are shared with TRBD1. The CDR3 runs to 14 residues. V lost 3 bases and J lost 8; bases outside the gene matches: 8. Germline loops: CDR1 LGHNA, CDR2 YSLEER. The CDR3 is CASSQGLRDREAFF. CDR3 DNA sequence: TGCGCCAGCAGCCAGGGTCTCCGGGACAGGGAAGCTTTCTTT.

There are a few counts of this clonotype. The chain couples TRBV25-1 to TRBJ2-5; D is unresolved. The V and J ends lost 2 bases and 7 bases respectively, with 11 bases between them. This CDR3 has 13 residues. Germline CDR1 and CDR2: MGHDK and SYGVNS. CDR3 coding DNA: TGTGCCAGCAGTGAAACTAAAAGAGGGACCCAGTACTTC. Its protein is CASSETKRGTQYF.

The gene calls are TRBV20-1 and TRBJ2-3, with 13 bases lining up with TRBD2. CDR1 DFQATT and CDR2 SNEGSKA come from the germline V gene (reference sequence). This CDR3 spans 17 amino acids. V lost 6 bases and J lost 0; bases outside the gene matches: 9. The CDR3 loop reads CSATGLAGETSTDTQYF. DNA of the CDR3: TGCAGTGCCACAGGACTAGCGGGAGAGACTAGCACAGATACGCAGTATTTT.

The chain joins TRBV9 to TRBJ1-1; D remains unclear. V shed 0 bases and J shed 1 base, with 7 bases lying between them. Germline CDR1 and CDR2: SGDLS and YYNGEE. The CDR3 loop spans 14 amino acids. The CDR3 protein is CASSVGAANTEAFF. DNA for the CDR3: TGTGCCAGCAGCGTAGGGGCGGCGAACACTGAAGCTTTCTTT.

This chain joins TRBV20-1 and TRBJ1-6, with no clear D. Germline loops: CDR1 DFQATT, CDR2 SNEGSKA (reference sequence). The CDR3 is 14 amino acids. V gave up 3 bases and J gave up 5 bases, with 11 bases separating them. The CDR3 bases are TGCAGTGCTAGGGGGTGGGCCCATAATTCACCCCTCCACTTT. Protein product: CSARGWAHNSPLHF.

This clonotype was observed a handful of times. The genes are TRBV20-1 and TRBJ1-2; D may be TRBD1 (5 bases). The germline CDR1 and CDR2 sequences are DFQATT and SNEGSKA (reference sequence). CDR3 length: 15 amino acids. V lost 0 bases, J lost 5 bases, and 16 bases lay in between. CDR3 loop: CSARDQIGGWYGYTF. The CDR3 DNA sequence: TGCAGTGCTAGAGATCAAATTGGGGGGTGGTATGGCTACACCTTC.

CDR3 DNA sequence: TGTGCCATCGGGACAGCCAACACAGATACGCAGTATTTT. Amino acid sequence: CAIGTANTDTQYF. The V call is TRBV7-9, the J call TRBJ2-3, with 7 bases fitting TRBD1. Germline lookup yields CDR1 SEHNR and CDR2 FQNEAQ (reference sequence). This CDR3 region has 13 residues. The V gene end was trimmed by 10 bases and the J gene end by 2 bases; junction bases not matched to a gene: 6. Supplemented by reference TRBV7-9 and TRBJ2-3, the full variable domain reads DTGVSQNPRHKITKRGQNVTFRCDPISEHNRLYWYRQTLGQGPEFLTYFQNEAQLEKSRLLSDRFSAERPKGSFSTLEIQRTEQGDSAMYLCAIGTANTDTQYFGPGTRLTVL.

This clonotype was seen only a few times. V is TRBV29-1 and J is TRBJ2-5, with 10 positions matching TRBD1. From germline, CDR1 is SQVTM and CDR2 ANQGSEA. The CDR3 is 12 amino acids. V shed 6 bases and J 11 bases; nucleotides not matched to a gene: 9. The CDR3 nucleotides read TGCAGCGTGGGGACAGGGGACGGGGAGCAGTACTTC. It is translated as CSVGTGDGEQYF.

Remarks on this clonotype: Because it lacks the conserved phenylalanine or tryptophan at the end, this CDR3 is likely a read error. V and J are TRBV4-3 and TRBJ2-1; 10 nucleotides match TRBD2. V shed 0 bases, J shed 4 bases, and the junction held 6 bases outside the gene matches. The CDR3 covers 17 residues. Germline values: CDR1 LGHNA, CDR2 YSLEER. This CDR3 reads CASSQDPTSGVYNEQFL. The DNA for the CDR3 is TGCGCCAGCAGCCAAGATCCTACTAGCGGGGTATACAATGAGCAGTTCTTA.

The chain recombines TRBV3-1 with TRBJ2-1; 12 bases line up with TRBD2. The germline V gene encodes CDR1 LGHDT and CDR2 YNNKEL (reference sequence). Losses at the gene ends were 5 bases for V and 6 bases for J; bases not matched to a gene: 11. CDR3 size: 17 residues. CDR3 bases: TGTGCCAGCAGCTCATCTCTAGCGGGGGGGGCCAGCAATGAGCAGTTCTTC. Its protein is CASSSSLAGGASNEQFF.

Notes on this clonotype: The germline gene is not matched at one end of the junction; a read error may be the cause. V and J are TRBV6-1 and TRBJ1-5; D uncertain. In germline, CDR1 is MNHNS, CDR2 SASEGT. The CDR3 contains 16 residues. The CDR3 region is CASKRGRAAENQPQHF. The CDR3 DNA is TGTGCAAGCAAGCGGGGTAGGGCAGCTGAGAATCAGCCCCAGCATTTT.

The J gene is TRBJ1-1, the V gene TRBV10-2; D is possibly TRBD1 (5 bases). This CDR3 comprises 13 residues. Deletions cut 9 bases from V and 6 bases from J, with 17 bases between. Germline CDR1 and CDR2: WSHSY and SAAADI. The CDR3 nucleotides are TGCGCCAGTCTCATTGGGCGGGACGCTGAAGCTTTCTTT. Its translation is CASLIGRDAEAFF.

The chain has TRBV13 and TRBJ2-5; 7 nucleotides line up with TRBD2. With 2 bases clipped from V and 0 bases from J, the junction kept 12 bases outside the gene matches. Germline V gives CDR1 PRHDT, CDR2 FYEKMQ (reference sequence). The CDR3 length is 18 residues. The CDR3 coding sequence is TGTGCCAGCAGCTTAAATTTGCGGGGGACGACGTACCAAGAGACCCAGTACTTC. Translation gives CASSLNLRGTTYQETQYF.

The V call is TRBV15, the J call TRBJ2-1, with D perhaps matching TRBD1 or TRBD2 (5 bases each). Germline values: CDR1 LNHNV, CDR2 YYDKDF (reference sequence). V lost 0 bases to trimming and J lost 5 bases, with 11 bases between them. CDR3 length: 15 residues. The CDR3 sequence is CATSRDRGTNNEQFF. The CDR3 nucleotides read TGTGCCACCAGCAGAGATAGAGGGACCAACAATGAGCAGTTCTTC.

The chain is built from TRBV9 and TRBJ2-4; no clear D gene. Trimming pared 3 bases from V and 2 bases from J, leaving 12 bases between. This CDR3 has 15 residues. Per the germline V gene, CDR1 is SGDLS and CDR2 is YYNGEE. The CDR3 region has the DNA TGTGCCAGCAGCGCCCCTCACCCTACCAAAAACATTCAGTACTTC. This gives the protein CASSAPHPTKNIQYF.

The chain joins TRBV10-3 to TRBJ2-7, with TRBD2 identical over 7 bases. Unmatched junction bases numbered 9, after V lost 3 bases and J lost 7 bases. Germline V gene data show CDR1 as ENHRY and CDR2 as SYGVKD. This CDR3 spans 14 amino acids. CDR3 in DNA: TGTGCCATCAGTGACGGCGGGAGCTTCAATGAGCAGTACTTC. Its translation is CAISDGGSFNEQYF.

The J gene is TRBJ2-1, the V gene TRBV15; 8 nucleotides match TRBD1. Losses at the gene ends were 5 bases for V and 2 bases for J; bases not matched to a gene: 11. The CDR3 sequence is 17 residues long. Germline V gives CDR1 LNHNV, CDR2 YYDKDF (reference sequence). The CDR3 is CATSPRPDRGPYNEQFF. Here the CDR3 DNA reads TGTGCCACCAGCCCACGCCCCGACAGGGGCCCCTACAATGAGCAGTTCTTC.